One sample yielded the 5 T cell receptor beta chains listed below, sequenced in a study of T cell repertoires in cytomegalovirus infection. TCRdb independently ran MiXCR on the reads; one entry per CDR3 protein. The table records almost 500,000 distinct CDR3 sequences, around 11% of them present only once. The sequencing sample was made of PBMCs. The source is a human donor in good health (CMV status not recorded). Some clones in this sample may be carry-over from other donors' samples.

The table lists this clonotype with a few counts. The CDR3 DNA sequence: TGTGCCAGCAGTTCTGTGTCGAAAACGTGGCAGCCCCAGCATTTT. It translates to CASSSVSKTWQPQHF. This rearrangement joins TRBV27 to TRBJ1-5, with D unresolved. Germline loops: CDR1 MNHEY, CDR2 SMNVEV (reference sequence). CDR3 length: 15 amino acids. Between the trimmed V and J ends, which lost 4 bases and 7 bases, there was a span of 17 bases.

This clonotype was observed a few times. J is TRBJ1-2 and V is TRBV19; possibly TRBD1 for D (5 bases). Germline CDR1 is LNHDA and CDR2 is SQIVND (reference sequence). The CDR3 covers 11 residues. V was shortened by 6 bases and J by 9 bases, with 11 bases between the two germline ends. CDR3 sequence: CASRWDFRYTF. In DNA form, the CDR3 reads TGTGCCAGTAGATGGGACTTCCGCTACACCTTC.

This clonotype occurred a few times. V gene TRBV11-2 combines with J gene TRBJ2-7; a possible D gene is TRBD1 (5 bases). The CDR3 totals 14 residues. Germline V gives CDR1 SGHAT, CDR2 FQNNGV. The V end lost 4 bases, the J end lost 2 bases, and 12 bases lay between the germline ends. CDR3: CASSWGTGPYEQYF. The CDR3 bases are TGTGCCAGCAGCTGGGGAACAGGTCCCTACGAGCAGTACTTC.

This clonotype occurred many times. The chain couples TRBV6-5 to TRBJ2-1, with 9 bases that match TRBD1. The CDR3 extends over 14 amino acids. Germline assignment: CDR1 MNHEY and CDR2 SVGAGI. Unmatched junction bases numbered 7, after V lost 7 bases and J lost 6 bases. DNA of the CDR3: TGTGCCAGCACCCGGGACAGGGAGTTCAATGAGCAGTTCTTC. Its translation: CASTRDREFNEQFF.

This clonotype has a count of ten or more. The chain couples TRBV12-3 or TRBV12-4 to TRBJ1-3, with D unresolved. V was clipped by 5 bases and J by 0 bases, with 14 bases between them. CDR3 length: 16 residues. CDR3 amino acids: CASSPPGRASGNTIYF. CDR3 DNA: TGTGCCAGCAGTCCCCCCGGCAGAGCCTCTGGAAACACCATATATTTT.